This TCR beta chain was retrieved from a study of blood T cell repertoires in COVID-19. The protocol was immunoSEQ multiplex PCR, while the TCRdb copy is restricted to in-frame clones and leaves out a portion. The table includes 200,000 to 250,000 clones, around nine tenths detected once. Germline V lookup: CDR1 SNHLY, CDR2 FYNNEI. Trimming took 6 bases from V and 4 from J, leaving 10 bases between them. CDR3 length equals 12 residues. Cohorts were assigned according to the clinical history that participants reported. The chain is built from TRBV2 and TRBJ2-7; possibly TRBD2 for D (5 bases). Source material: PBMCs or T cells enriched from blood (not recorded which). This sequence originates from a woman in her 30s who had been exposed to COVID-19. CDR3 amino acids: CASRELEYEQYF. In DNA, the CDR3 is TGTGCCAGCAGAGAACTAGAGTACGAGCAGTACTTC.